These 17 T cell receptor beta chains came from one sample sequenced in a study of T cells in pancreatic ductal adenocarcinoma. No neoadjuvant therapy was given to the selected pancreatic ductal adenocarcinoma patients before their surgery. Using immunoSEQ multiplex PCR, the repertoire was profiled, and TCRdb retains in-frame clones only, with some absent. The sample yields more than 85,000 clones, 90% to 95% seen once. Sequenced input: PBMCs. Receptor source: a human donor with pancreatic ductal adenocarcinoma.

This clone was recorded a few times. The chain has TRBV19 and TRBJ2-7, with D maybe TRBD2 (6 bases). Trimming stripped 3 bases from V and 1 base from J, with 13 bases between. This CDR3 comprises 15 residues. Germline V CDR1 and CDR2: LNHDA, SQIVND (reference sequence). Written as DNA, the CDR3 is TGTGCCAGTAGTATCATCGCGGGGCCTTCCTACGAGCAGTACTTC. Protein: CASSIIAGPSYEQYF.

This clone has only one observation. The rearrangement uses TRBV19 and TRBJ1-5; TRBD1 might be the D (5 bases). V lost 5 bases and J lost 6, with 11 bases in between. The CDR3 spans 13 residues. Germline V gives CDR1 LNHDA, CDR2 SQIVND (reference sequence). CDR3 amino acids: CASSVNGGQPQHF. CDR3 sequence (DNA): TGTGCCAGTAGTGTCAACGGGGGTCAGCCCCAGCATTTT.

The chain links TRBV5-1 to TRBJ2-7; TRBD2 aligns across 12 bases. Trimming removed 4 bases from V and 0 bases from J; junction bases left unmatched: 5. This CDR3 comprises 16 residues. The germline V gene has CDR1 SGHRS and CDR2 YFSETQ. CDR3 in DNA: TGCGCCAGCAGCCCCGGACTAGCGGGAAGCTCCTACGAGCAGTACTTC. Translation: CASSPGLAGSSYEQYF. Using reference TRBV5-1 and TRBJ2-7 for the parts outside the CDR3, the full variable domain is KAGVTQTPRYLIKTRGQQVTLSCSPISGHRSVSWYQQTPGQGLQFLFEYFSETQRNKGNFPGRFSGRQFSNSRSEMNVSTLELGDSALYLCASSPGLAGSSYEQYFGPGTRLTVT.

As DNA, the CDR3 is TGTGCCAGCTCACCTCCGGACAGGGTTACCTACGAGCAGTACTTC. Protein product: CASSPPDRVTYEQYF. The chain carries TRBV18 and TRBJ2-7, with 8 bases that match TRBD1. V gave up 3 bases and J gave up 2 bases; unmatched junction bases: 6. CDR3 length: 15 amino acids. Germline-derived CDR1 and CDR2 are KGHSH and LQKENI.

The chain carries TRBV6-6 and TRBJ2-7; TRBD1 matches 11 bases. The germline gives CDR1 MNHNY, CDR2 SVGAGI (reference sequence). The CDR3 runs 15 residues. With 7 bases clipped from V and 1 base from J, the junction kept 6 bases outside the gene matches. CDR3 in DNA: TGTGCCAGCAAACCCGGGACAGGGGGTTCCTACGAGCAGTACTTC. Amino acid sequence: CASKPGTGGSYEQYF.

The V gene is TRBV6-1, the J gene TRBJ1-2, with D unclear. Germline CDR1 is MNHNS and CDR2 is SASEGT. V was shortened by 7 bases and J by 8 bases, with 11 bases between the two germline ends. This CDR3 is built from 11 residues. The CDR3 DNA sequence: TGTGCCAGCACTTCCGGGGTCGGCTACACCTTC. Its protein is CASTSGVGYTF.

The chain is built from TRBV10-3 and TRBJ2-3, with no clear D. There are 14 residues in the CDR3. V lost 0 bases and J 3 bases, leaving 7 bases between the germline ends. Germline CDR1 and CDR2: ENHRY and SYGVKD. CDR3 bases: TGTGCCATCAGTGAGTCGAGTTCGACAGATACGCAGTATTTT. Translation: CAISESSSTDTQYF.

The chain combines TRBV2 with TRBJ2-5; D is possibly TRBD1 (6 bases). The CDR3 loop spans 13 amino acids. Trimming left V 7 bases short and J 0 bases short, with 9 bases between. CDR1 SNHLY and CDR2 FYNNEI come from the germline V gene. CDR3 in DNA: TGTGCCAGCAACAGGGATTACCAAGAGACCCAGTACTTC. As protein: CASNRDYQETQYF.

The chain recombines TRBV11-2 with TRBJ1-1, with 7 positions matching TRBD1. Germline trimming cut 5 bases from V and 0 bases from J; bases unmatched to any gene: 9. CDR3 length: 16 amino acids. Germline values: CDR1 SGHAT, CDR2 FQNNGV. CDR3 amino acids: CASSPSRGIMNTEAFF. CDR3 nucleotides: TGTGCCAGCAGCCCCAGCAGGGGGATTATGAACACTGAAGCTTTCTTT.

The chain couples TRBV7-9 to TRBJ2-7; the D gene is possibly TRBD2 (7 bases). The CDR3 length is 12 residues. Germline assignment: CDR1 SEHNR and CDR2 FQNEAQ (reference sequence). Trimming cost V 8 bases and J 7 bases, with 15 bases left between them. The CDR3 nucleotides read TGTGCCAGCGGGCAGGAGGGGGGGGAGCAGTACTTC. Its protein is CASGQEGGEQYF.

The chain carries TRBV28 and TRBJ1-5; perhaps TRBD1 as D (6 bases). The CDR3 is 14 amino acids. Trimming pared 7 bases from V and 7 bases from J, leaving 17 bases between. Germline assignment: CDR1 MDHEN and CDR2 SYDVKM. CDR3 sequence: CASTHTGIGQPQHF. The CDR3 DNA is TGTGCCAGCACACACACAGGGATTGGGCAGCCCCAGCATTTT.

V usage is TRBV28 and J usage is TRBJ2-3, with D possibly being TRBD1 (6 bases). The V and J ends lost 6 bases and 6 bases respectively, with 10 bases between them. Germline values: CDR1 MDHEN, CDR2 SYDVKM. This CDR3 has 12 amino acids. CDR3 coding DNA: TGTGCCAGCAGCCGGGACACTGATACGCAGTATTTT. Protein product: CASSRDTDTQYF.

CDR3 protein: CASSLGGGAETQYF. CDR3 nucleotides: TGCGCCAGCAGCTTGGGCGGCGGGGCTGAGACCCAGTACTTC. The J gene is TRBJ2-5, the V gene TRBV5-1, with D possibly TRBD2 on 6 matching bases. The CDR3 sequence is 14 residues long. The germline V gene encodes CDR1 SGHRS and CDR2 YFSETQ. Trimming stripped 0 bases from V and 5 bases from J, with 11 bases between.

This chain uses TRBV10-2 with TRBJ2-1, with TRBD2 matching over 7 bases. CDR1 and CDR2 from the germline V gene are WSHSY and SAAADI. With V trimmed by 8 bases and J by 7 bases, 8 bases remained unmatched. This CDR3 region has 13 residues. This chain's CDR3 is CASGTGGWNEQFF. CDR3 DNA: TGCGCCAGCGGGACGGGAGGTTGGAATGAGCAGTTCTTC.

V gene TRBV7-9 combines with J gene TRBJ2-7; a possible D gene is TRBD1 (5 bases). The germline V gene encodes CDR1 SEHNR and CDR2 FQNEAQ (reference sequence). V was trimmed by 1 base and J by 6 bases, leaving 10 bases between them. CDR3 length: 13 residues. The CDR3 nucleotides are TGTGCCAGCAGCTTAGTCCCAGGGCTCGAGCAGTACTTC. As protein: CASSLVPGLEQYF.

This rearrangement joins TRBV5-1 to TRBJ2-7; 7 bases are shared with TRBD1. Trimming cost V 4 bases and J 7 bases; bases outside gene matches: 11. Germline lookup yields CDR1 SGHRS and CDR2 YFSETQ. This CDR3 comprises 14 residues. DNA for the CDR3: TGCGCCAGCAGCCCTGGGACAGCCCGGAGAGAGCAGTACTTC. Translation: CASSPGTARREQYF.

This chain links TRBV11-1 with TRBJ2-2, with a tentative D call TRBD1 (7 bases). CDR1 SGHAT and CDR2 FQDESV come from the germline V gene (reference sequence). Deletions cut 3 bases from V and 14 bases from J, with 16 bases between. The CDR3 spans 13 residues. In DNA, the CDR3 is TGTGCCAGCAGCTTGGCAGGGGGACTTACACTGTTTTTT. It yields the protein CASSLAGGLTLFF.